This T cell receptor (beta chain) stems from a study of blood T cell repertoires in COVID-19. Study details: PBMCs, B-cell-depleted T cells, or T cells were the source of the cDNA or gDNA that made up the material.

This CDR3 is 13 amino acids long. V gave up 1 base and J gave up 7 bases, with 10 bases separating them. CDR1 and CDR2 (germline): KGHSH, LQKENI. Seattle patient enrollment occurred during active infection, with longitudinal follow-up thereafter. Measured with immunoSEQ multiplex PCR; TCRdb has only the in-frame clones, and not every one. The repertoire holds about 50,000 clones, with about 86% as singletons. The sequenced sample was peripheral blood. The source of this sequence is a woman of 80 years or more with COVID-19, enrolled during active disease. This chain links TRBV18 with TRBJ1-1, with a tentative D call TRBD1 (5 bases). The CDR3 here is CASSPRQGDEAFF. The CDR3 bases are TGTGCCAGCTCACCACGGCAGGGCGATGAAGCTTTCTTT.